This T cell receptor (beta chain) is from a study of blood T cell repertoires in COVID-19. The overall study: PBMCs, B-cell-depleted T cells, or T cells were the source of the cDNA or gDNA that made up the material.

Participants spanned ages about 18 to 90 years and resided in 24 US areas. Participants were placed into cohorts based on the clinical history they reported. Symptom resolution, clearance, or two negative PCRs marked the recovered donors of Cohort 3. Some clones are missing from TCRdb's copy, which holds only in-frame ones; the method was immunoSEQ multiplex PCR. The profile shows some 200,000 clones, 88% of them singletons. Sequenced input: PBMCs or T cells enriched from blood (not recorded which). The TCR was taken from a woman aged 25 to 39 who had recovered from COVID-19.

The CDR3 here is CATSESGTASGANVLTF. CDR3 coding DNA: TGTGCCACCAGTGAATCCGGGACAGCCTCTGGGGCCAACGTCCTGACTTTC. V gene TRBV24-1 combines with J gene TRBJ2-6; 7 bases agree with TRBD1. CDR1 is KGHDR, CDR2 SFDVKD, per germline. This CDR3 has 17 amino acids. The junction had 5 bases not matched to a gene; V was cut back by 4 bases and J by 0 bases.